Below, one T cell receptor beta chain is given with its context. Its antigen is as yet unknown. This entry comes from a study of cytomegalovirus exposure and HLA in healthy donors. V lost 2 bases and J 5 bases, leaving 13 bases between the germline ends. The CDR3 loop spans 15 amino acids. CDR1 SGHTS and CDR2 YDEGEE come from the germline V gene. Notes on the study in general: CMV serostatus was the only immune exposure information that was available. Later on, a genetic analysis was performed. It linked a missense variant in DCLRE1C with V- and J-gene trimming of TCR beta.

The PCR contained 60 Vbeta and 13 Jbeta primers. Libraries were prepared by immunoSEQ multiplex PCR; TCRdb keeps only in-frame clonotypes and omits some of them. The sample has about 150,000 clones; approximately 84% are singletons. Sequenced input: PBMCs. The receptor's source is a man between 18 and 29 years old in good health and CMV-seronegative. The V call is TRBV5-8, the J call TRBJ2-2; the D is unclear. The CDR3 DNA is TGTGCCAGCAGCTTAGGCCAGTTGACAACCGGGGAGCTGTTTTTT. This gives the protein CASSLGQLTTGELFF.